The 4 T cell receptor beta chains below were found in one sample sequenced in a study of T-cell memory formation after mild COVID-19 (dated by TCRdb to the early 2020s). The method behind the library was 5' RACE. Sequencing was performed on an Illumina NovaSeq 6000. The public reads were quality trimmed at Q25 with fastp and then assembled into clones with MiXCR by TCRdb, keeping productive beta chains. Here each entry gathers all rows of one CDR3 protein and keeps the most common genes and DNA. The sample records 25,000 to 35,000 distinct CDR3 sequences, about 7.4% of which are singletons. Roughly an eighth of the sample lies in the top ten. Sequencing input: PBMCs or a T cell subset sorted from them (not recorded which). These receptors were taken from an adult woman who had mild COVID-19 (a few samples of this study predate the infection). The sample titles of this study are shuffled in the database, so cell type and time point are left out; the donor was told from shared clones.

In this sample, this clonotype turned up many times. The chain recombines TRBV12-3 or TRBV12-4 with TRBJ1-1; D remains unclear. The CDR3 length is 13 residues. V lost 5 bases, J lost 8 bases, and 15 bases lay in between. The CDR3 here is CASSPRRLGEAFF. CDR3 DNA: TGTGCCAGCAGTCCCCGACGTTTGGGGGAAGCTTTCTTT.

CDR3 bases: TGCAGCGTTGACCTAAGCGGGGGGACCCCGCAGTATTTT. It is translated as CSVDLSGGTPQYF. This chain uses TRBV29-1 with TRBJ2-3, with 9 nucleotides matching TRBD2. Germline trimming cut 3 bases from V and 10 bases from J; bases unmatched to any gene: 8. CDR1 and CDR2 from the germline V gene are SQVTM and ANQGSEA. The CDR3 has 13 residues.

In this sample, this clonotype turned up many times. This rearrangement joins TRBV7-8 to TRBJ2-1; no clear D gene. The CDR3 covers 12 residues. Germline V lookup: CDR1 SGHVS, CDR2 FQNEAQ. The V end lost 3 bases, the J end lost 7 bases, and 7 bases lay between the germline ends. The CDR3 DNA follows: TGTGCCAGCAGCTTGGAAAGGAATGAGCAGTTCTTC. As protein: CASSLERNEQFF. The entire variable domain, with the rest obtained from reference TRBV7-8 and TRBJ2-1, is as follows: GAGVSQSPRYKVAKRGQDVALRCDPISGHVSLFWYQQALGQGPEFLTYFQNEAQLDKSGLPSDRFFAERPEGSVSTLKIQRTQQEDSAVYLCASSLERNEQFFGPGTRLTVL.

This clonotype was recorded many times. This chain joins TRBV7-9 and TRBJ2-3; 9 bases agree with TRBD1. Looked up from germline, CDR1 is SEHNR and CDR2 is FQNEAQ (reference sequence). The trim removed 4 bases at V and 0 bases at J, leaving 8 bases unmatched. The CDR3 extends over 17 amino acids. The CDR3 DNA reads TGTGCCAGCAGCTCCGGCAAACAGGGGGCCAGCACAGATACGCAGTATTTT. Its protein product is CASSSGKQGASTDTQYF.